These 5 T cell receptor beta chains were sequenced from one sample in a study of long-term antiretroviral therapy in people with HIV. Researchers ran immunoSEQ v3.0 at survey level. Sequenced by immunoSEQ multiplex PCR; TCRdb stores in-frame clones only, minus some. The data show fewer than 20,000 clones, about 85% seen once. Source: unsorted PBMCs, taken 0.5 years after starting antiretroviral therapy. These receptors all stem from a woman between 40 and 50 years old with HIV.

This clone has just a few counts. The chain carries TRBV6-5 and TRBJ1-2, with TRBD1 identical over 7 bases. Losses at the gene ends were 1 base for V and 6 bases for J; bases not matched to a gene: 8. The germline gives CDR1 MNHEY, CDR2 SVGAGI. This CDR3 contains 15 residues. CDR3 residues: CASSYYPTGTDGYTF. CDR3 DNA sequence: TGTGCCAGCAGTTACTACCCGACAGGGACAGATGGCTACACCTTC.

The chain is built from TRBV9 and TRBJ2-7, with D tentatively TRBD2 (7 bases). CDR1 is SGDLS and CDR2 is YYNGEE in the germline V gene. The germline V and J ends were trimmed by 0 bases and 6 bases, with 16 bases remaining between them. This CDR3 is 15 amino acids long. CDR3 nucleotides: TGTGCCAGCAGCGTAGGGGGGGGCGCGGTCAGCGAGCAGTACTTC. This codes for CASSVGGGAVSEQYF.

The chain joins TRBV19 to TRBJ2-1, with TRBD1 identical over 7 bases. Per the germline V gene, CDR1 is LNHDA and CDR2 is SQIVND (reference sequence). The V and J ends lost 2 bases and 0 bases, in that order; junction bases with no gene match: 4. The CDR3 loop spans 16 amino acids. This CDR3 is CASSIYGDSSYNEQFF. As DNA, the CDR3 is TGTGCCAGTAGTATATATGGGGACAGCTCCTACAATGAGCAGTTCTTC.

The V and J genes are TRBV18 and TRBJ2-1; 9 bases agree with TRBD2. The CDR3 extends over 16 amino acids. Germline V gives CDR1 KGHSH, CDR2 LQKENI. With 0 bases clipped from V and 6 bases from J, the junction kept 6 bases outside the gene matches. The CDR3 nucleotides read TGTGCCAGCTCACCACCGGGGCGGGAGGGCGCCAATGAGCAGTTCTTC. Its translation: CASSPPGREGANEQFF.

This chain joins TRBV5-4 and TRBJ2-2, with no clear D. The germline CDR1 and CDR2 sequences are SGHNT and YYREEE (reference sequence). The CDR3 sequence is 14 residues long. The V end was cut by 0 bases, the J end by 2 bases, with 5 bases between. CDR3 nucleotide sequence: TGTGCCAGCAGCTTGGGGGGTAACACCGGGGAGCTGTTTTTT. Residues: CASSLGGNTGELFF.